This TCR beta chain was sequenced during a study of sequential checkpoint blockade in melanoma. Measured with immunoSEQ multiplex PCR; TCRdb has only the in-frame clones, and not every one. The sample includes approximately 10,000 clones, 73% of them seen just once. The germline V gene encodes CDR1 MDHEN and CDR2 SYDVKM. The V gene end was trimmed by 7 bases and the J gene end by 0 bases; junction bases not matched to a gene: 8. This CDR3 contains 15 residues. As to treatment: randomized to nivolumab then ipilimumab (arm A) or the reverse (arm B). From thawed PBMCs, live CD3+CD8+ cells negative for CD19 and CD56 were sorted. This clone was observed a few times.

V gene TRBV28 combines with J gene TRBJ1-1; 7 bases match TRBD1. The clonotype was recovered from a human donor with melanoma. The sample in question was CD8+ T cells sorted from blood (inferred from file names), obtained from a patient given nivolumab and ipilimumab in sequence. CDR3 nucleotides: TGTGCCAGCACCTTAACAGGGGAGGTGAACACTGAAGCTTTCTTT. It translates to CASTLTGEVNTEAFF.